Described below is a single T cell receptor (beta chain) sequence and its context. Its antigen target is currently unknown. No much larger clonotype is one base removed from it; base qualities were not supplied. Library prep was done by the immunoSEQ multiplex PCR assay. Processing in the source paper ran as follows. To diagnose cytomegalovirus status from the catalog of TCR beta chain sequences, a statistical classification framework was built. TCRdb's version of the immuneACCESS table is confined to in-frame rearrangements and falls short of the full clone set. An unresolved V gene accounts for under half of the shortfall where checked; the remainder is of unknown origin. D and trimming come from the DNA, and the V and J calls and clone size come from that table. The sample contains tens of thousands of clones, roughly 94% of them found a single time. 2% to 2.5% of the sample belongs to the ten largest clones.

CDR1 and CDR2, per the germline V gene, are SGHRS and YFSETQ. V loses 4 bases of germline sequence and J loses 5 bases, and the interval between the two ends is 15 bases. The CDR3 holds 14 amino acids from the cysteine to the phenylalanine. Only CDR3 DNA remains: 42 bases, in frame from the first base. The data are from a study of cytomegalovirus exposure and HLA in healthy donors (dated by TCRdb to about 2017). In terms of the full investigation: A later analysis indicated that the 100 to 150 validation repertoires were generated on the platform also employed for the 666 repertoires of the first cohort. The study was designed to test whether signatures of past pathogen exposure could be identified by cataloging public T cell receptors. Besides the first cohort of 666 subjects, a separate validation cohort made up of around 120 different subjects was used. The study combined high-throughput TCR immunosequencing, statistical association of individual TCRs with disease status, and machine learning to predict cytomegalovirus infection status. Study-level results and caveats: In vitro tests confirmed that a few of the cytomegalovirus-associated TCR beta chains recognize cytomegalovirus antigens. The study gave a list of roughly 150 TCR beta chains associated with cytomegalovirus. A later analysis lacked HLA typing for the validation cohort, so it scored co-occurrence in that cohort across all 110 or so repertoires. The classifier was reported to diagnose cytomegalovirus status with high specificity and sensitivity in both the original cohort and the validation cohort. A later analysis found that TCRs clustered in the first cohort also tended to co-occur in the approximately 120 validation repertoires, with 94% of cluster scores above 0. The authors suggested that the approach could potentially be generalized to other disease states and immunological phenotypes. Most TCR sequences were seen in very few donors, while some public TCRs were found in many individuals.

The donors were included in the validation cohort of 120 subjects, a group kept apart from the roughly 690-subject first cohort. The sequence came from a man aged 18 to 30 in good health and CMV-seronegative. Material: PBMCs. The chain couples TRBV5-1 to TRBJ1-2; the D gene cannot be named for sure. The bases are TGCGCCAGCAGCCGCGACGTACTAGCTTATGGCTACACCTTC. This gives the protein CASSRDVLAYGYTF.